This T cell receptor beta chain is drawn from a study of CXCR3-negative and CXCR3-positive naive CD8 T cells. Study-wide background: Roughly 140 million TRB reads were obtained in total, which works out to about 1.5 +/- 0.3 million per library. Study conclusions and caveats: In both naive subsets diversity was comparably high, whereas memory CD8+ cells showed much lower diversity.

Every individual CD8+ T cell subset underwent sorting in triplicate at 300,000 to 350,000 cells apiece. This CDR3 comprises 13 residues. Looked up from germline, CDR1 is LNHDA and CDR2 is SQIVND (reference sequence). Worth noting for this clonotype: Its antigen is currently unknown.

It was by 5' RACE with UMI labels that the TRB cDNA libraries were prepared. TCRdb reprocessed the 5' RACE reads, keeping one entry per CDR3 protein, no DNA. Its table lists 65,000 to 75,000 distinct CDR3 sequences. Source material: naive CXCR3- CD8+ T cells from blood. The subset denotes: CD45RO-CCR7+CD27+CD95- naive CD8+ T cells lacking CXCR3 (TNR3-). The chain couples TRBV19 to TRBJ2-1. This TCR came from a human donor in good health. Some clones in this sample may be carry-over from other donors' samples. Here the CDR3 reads CASSLGRNNEQFF. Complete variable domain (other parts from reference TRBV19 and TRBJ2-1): DGGITQSPKYLFRKEGQNVTLSCEQNLNHDAMYWYRQDPGQGLRLIYYSQIVNDFQKGDIAEGYSVSREKKESFPLTVTSAQKNPTAFYLCASSLGRNNEQFFGPGTRLTVL.